This TCR beta chain appears in the sequencing data of a study of blood T cells in healthy people across ages. Study-wide points: The unsorted PBMCs prevented any conclusive comparison of naive versus antigen-experienced cells. Long-lived and aged donors differed, with more naive CD4+ cells and higher diversity in the long-lived. Lack of knowledge of donor CMV status possibly confounded expanded clonotype changes.

Concerning this clonotype: Its specificity is unknown.

This CDR3 contains 14 residues. V was trimmed by 7 bases and J by 4 bases, leaving 17 bases between them. Germline-derived CDR1 and CDR2 are SGDLS and YYNGEE. A second PCR, run for about 7 to 12 cycles, used a sample-barcoded 5' primer plus a J-beta primer mix. Carrying 12 random nucleotides, a template-switch adaptor labeled each individual cDNA molecule. MiXCR, run by TCRdb on the 5' RACE reads, gives a single entry per CDR3 protein. This table holds hundreds of thousands of distinct CDR3 sequences, more than 50% found once. The sequence came from a man aged 35-49 years in good health. Sequencing was performed on blood. V gene TRBV9 combines with J gene TRBJ1-1; unclear D gene. The CDR3 region has the DNA TGTGCCAGCGGACTGGGTATCGGTATCACTGAAGCTTTCTTT. This encodes CASGLGIGITEAFF.